The rows below give T cell receptor beta chains drawn from one sample of a study of identical twins. TCRdb recomputed calls from the 5' RACE reads with MiXCR, one row per CDR3 protein. The sample yields some 630,000 distinct CDR3 sequences, 7.1% seen once. The sample was also linked to a second study, of yellow fever vaccine responses in identical twins.

The sample comprised PBMCs. The source of these receptors is a woman aged 18-30 years in good health. Each CDR3 is given with its conserved first and last residue.

14	TRBV29-1	TRBJ1-2	CSVDATGGGYGYTF
15	TRBV7-9	TRBJ2-5	CASSGVRLIQETQYF
16	TRBV7-9	TRBJ2-7	CASSLSTGTGSYEQYF
15	TRBV5-6	TRBJ2-5	CASSHKGWYQETQYF
13	TRBV24-1	TRBJ1-3	CATSELVRNTIYF
14	TRBV7-8	TRBJ1-1	CASSLRDRDTEAFF
13	TRBV12-3/TRBV12-4	TRBJ2-5	CASSPELLGTQYF
16	TRBV5-1	TRBJ2-7	CASSATTSGIPYEQYF
14	TRBV4-2	TRBJ2-3	CASSQGVSGDTQYF
16	TRBV12-3/TRBV12-4	TRBJ2-7	CASSPYFSGSFHEQYF
14	TRBV12-3/TRBV12-4	TRBJ1-4	CASTDRARNEKLFF
14	TRBV12-3/TRBV12-4	TRBJ1-4	CASRRQVTNEKLFF
11	TRBV20-1	TRBJ1-2	CSAREGSIYTF
15	TRBV12-3/TRBV12-4	TRBJ2-3	CASSATSGRAGTQYF
14	TRBV29-1	TRBJ2-7	CSVEAGTGSYEQYF
15	TRBV20-1	TRBJ2-5	CSASDPVGPQETQYF
13	TRBV3-1	TRBJ1-2	CASSDSSLYGYTF
14	TRBV12-3/TRBV12-4	TRBJ1-5	CASSSKQGSQPQHF
14	TRBV28	TRBJ2-2	CASSYRQGSGELFF
16	TRBV7-8	TRBJ2-2	CASSLRETGITGELFF
16	TRBV11-2	TRBJ2-7	CASSSGTSAPSYEQYF
12	TRBV20-1	TRBJ2-2	CSAREGTGELFF
14	TRBV12-3/TRBV12-4	TRBJ2-1	CASSLTRDITEQFF